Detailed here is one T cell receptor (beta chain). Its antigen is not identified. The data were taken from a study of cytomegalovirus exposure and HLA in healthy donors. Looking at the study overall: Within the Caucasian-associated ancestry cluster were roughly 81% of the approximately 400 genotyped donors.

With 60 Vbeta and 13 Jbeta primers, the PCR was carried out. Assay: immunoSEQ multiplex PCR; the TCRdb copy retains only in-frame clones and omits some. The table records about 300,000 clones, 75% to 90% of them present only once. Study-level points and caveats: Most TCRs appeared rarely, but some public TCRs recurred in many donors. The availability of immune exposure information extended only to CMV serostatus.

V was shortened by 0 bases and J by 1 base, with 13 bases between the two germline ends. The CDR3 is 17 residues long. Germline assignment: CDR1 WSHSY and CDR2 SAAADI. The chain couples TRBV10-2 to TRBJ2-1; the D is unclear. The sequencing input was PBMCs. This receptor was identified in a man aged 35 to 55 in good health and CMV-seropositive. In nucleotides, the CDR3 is TGCGCCAGCAGTGAGTCCCAGCGAGTGGGTTCCTACAATGAGCAGTTCTTC. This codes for CASSESQRVGSYNEQFF.